This T cell receptor (beta chain) was sequenced in a study of regulatory T cells in long-lasting Graves disease. Study-wide results and caveats: The TCR repertoire of persistent Graves' patients was less diverse than that of newly diagnosed ones.

Arm-PCR of CDR3 regions with iRepertoire HTBI primers generated TCR beta libraries. TCRdb passed the multiplex PCR reads through MiXCR, listing each CDR3 protein once. The profile shows around 450,000 distinct CDR3 sequences, around 14% of them singletons. Concerning this clonotype: The target antigen is unknown.

CDR1 is MRHNA and CDR2 is SNTAGT in the germline V gene. This CDR3 is built from 15 residues. After removal of 5 bases from V and 2 bases from J, the junction contained 6 bases not matched to a gene. Time point described: newly diagnosed GD, antithyroid drugs for less than 3 months. The TCR library used RNA extracted from PBMCs. Roughly 9 milliliters of peripheral blood were taken and placed in EDTA tubes. These records were also assigned to another study, of T cells in Graves' hyperthyroidism and ophthalmopathy. That paper notes: HTBI primers were used for first-round RT-PCR of the TCR CDR3.

The gene calls are TRBV6-4 and TRBJ2-1; the match to TRBD1 covers 7 bases. The source material was peripheral blood mononuclear cells (PBMCs), sampled at new diagnosis, from a patient treated with antithyroid drugs. This TCR was sampled from a woman younger than 45 with Graves disease. CDR3 region: CASSTDRDPYNEQFF. DNA for the CDR3: TGTGCCAGCAGTACCGACAGGGACCCCTACAATGAGCAGTTCTTC.